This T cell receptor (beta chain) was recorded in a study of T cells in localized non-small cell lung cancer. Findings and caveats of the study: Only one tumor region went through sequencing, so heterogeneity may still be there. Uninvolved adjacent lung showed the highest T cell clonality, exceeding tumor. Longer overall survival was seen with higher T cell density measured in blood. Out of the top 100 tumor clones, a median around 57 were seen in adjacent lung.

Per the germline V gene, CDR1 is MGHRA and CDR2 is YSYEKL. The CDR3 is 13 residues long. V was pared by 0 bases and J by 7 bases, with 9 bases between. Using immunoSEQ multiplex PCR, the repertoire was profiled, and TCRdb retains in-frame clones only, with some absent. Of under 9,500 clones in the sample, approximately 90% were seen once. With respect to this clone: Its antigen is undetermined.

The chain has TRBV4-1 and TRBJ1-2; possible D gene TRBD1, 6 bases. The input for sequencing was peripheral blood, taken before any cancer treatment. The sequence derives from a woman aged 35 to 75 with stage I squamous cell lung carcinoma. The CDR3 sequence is CASSQERDTGYTF. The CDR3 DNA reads TGCGCCAGCAGCCAAGAGAGGGACACTGGCTACACCTTC.